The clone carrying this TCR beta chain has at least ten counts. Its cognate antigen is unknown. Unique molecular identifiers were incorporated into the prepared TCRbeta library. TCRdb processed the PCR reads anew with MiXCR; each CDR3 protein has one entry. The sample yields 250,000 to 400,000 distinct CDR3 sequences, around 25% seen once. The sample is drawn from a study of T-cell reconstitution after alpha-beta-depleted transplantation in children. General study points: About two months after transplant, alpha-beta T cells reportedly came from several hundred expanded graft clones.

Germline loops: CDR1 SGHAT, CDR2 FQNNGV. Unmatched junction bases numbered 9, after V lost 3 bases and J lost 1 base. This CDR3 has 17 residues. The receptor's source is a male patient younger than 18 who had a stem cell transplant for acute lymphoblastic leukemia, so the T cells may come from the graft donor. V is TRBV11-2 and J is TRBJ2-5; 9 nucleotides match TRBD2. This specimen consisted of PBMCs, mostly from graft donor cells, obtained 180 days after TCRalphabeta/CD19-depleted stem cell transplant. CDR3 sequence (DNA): TGTGCCAGCAGCTTGCGACGCGGCGGGAGGGTCCAAGAGACCCAGTACTTC. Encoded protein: CASSLRRGGRVQETQYF.